This T cell receptor (beta chain) was sequenced for a study of cytomegalovirus exposure and HLA in healthy donors. The overall study: Of the donors genotyped, 300 to 500 in all, about 81% fell in the Caucasian-associated ancestry cluster.

This clone was recorded only once. V lost 2 bases and J 5 bases, leaving 10 bases between the germline ends. Germline CDR1 is SEHNR and CDR2 is FQNEAQ (reference sequence). The CDR3 is made up of 13 amino acids. The PCR used 60 Vbeta and 13 Jbeta primers. Generated by immunoSEQ multiplex PCR, the TCRdb table keeps only in-frame clones and is missing some. Among about 140,000 clones listed, around 77% were seen once. The receptor was isolated from a man aged 18 to 29 in good health and CMV-seronegative. Specimen: PBMCs. The V call is TRBV7-9, the J call TRBJ2-7; D perhaps matches TRBD1 (5 bases). CDR3 sequence reads: CASSLIIRDEQYF. CDR3 nucleotide sequence: TGTGCCAGCAGCTTAATCATCAGGGACGAGCAGTACTTC.